Each of the 7 T cell receptor beta chains below was sequenced from the same sample in a study of T cell changes during pregnancy in multiple sclerosis (dated by TCRdb to 2018 to 2020). The library was obtained by the immunoSEQ multiplex PCR assay. TCRdb stores this immuneACCESS table with in-frame sequences only. Part of the clones is absent; in the studies checked, under half of the shortfall reflects unresolved V genes, and no reason is known for the rest. The sample table shows some 96,000 clones, and 92% are seen once. The ten top clones hold around 1.8% of the sample. The specimen comprised peripheral blood, sampled after pregnancy. Receptor source: a female donor with multiple sclerosis, enrolled in a pregnancy study.

This chain links TRBV6-5 with TRBJ1-2, with 10 bases that match TRBD1. This CDR3 region has 14 residues. Germline trimming cut 5 bases from V and 8 bases from J; bases unmatched to any gene: 8. Germline loops: CDR1 MNHEY, CDR2 SVGAGI. The CDR3 region is CASSRPGQGIGYTF. CDR3 DNA: TGTGCCAGCAGTCGACCGGGACAGGGGATCGGCTACACCTTC.

The chain recombines TRBV30 with TRBJ2-2, with TRBD2 matching over 7 bases. V lost 4 bases and J lost 3; bases outside the gene matches: 2. The CDR3 spans 13 residues. CDR1 GTSNPN and CDR2 SVGIG come from the germline V gene (reference sequence). Here the CDR3 reads CAWTSGYTGELFF. DNA for the CDR3: TGTGCCTGGACTAGCGGCTACACCGGGGAGCTGTTTTTT.

This chain uses TRBV9 with TRBJ1-1, with D tentatively TRBD1 (6 bases). Germline-derived CDR1 and CDR2 are SGDLS and YYNGEE. This CDR3 is 19 amino acids long. The V end was cut by 2 bases, the J end by 5 bases, with 28 bases between. In DNA, the CDR3 is TGTGCCAGCAGCGTGGCTCCCGCCCGGGACGGGACACCAGGAACTGAAGCTTTCTTT. This codes for CASSVAPARDGTPGTEAFF. The full variable domain, completed using reference TRBV9 and TRBJ1-1, is DSGVTQTPKHLITATGQRVTLRCSPRSGDLSVYWYQQSLDQGLQFLIQYYNGEERAKGNILERFSAQQFPDLHSELNLSSLELGDSALYFCASSVAPARDGTPGTEAFFGQGTRLTVV.

This chain uses TRBV5-1 with TRBJ2-7; 11 nucleotides line up with TRBD2. Germline V gene data show CDR1 as SGHRS and CDR2 as YFSETQ. CDR3 length: 13 residues. With V trimmed by 6 bases and J by 5 bases, 4 bases remained unmatched. CDR3 bases: TGCGCCAGCACCGGGGGACTAGCGGACGAGCAGTACTTC. It specifies CASTGGLADEQYF.

The J gene is TRBJ2-1, the V gene TRBV18; 10 bases line up with TRBD2. Germline values: CDR1 KGHSH, CDR2 LQKENI. V was pared by 0 bases and J by 9 bases, with 5 bases of the junction left unmatched. This CDR3 has 15 amino acids. The chain's CDR3 is CASSPPSSGSGEQFF. The CDR3 DNA reads TGTGCCAGCTCACCACCATCTAGCGGGAGTGGTGAGCAGTTCTTC.

The rearrangement joins TRBV19 to TRBJ2-3; perhaps TRBD2 as D (6 bases). V lost 3 bases to trimming and J lost 6 bases, with 10 bases between them. CDR1 and CDR2 (germline): LNHDA, SQIVND (reference sequence). The CDR3 is 13 residues long. The CDR3 DNA is TGTGCCAGTAGTATCGGGACTTCCGATACGCAGTATTTT. This sequence encodes CASSIGTSDTQYF. The whole variable domain, filled in from reference TRBV19 and TRBJ2-3, reads DGGITQSPKYLFRKEGQNVTLSCEQNLNHDAMYWYRQDPGQGLRLIYYSQIVNDFQKGDIAEGYSVSREKKESFPLTVTSAQKNPTAFYLCASSIGTSDTQYFGPGTRLTVL.

This clone was seen only a few times. The V call is TRBV10-3, the J call TRBJ1-6; D is unclear. Germline lookup yields CDR1 ENHRY and CDR2 SYGVKD. V lost 0 bases and J 0 bases, leaving 9 bases between the germline ends. The length of the CDR3 is 17 residues. The CDR3: CAISESGLSSYNSPLHF. The CDR3 coding sequence is TGTGCCATCAGTGAGTCAGGACTTAGCTCCTATAATTCACCCCTCCACTTT.